This paragraph reports one T cell receptor beta chain. This entry belongs to a study of early stage breast cancer tumors. The CDR3 is 17 amino acids. From germline, CDR1 is SGHAT and CDR2 FQDESV (reference sequence). Losses at the gene ends were 5 bases for V and 3 bases for J; bases not matched to a gene: 11. Assay: immunoSEQ multiplex PCR; the TCRdb copy retains only in-frame clones and omits some. This table has about 28,000 clones, around 67% appearing once. V is TRBV11-1 and J is TRBJ2-1; 9 bases are a match to TRBD2. This TCR derives from a person in their forties with breast cancer. Sequencing was done on a sample of blood. CDR3 sequence reads: CASSQGLAGSNYNEQFF. The CDR3 DNA sequence: TGTGCCAGCAGCCAGGGACTAGCCGGGTCTAACTACAATGAGCAGTTCTTC.